This entry lists 2 T cell receptor beta chains sequenced from one sample in a study of blood T cell repertoires in COVID-19. The data were produced by immunoSEQ multiplex PCR, yet TCRdb's version contains in-frame clones alone and is incomplete. The sample has about 87,000 clones; roughly four fifths are singletons. The sequencing input was peripheral blood. The origin of the receptors is a woman between 70 and 85 years old with acute or convalescent COVID-19.

The genes are TRBV29-1 and TRBJ1-1, with TRBD1 matching 7 bases. Losses at the gene ends were 6 bases for V and 1 base for J; bases not matched to a gene: 5. Germline V gene lookup returns CDR1 SQVTM and CDR2 ANQGSEA. The CDR3 sequence is 13 residues long. CDR3 bases: TGCAGCGTCAAGTACAGGGGGAACACTGAAGCTTTCTTT. Translation gives CSVKYRGNTEAFF. The variable domain in full, completed from reference TRBV29-1 and TRBJ1-1, reads SAVISQKPSRDICQRGTSLTIQCQVDSQVTMMFWYRQQPGQSLTLIATANQGSEATYESGFVIDKFPISRPNLTFSTLTVSNMSPEDSSIYLCSVKYRGNTEAFFGQGTRLTVV.

This rearrangement joins TRBV2 to TRBJ1-1; D is possibly TRBD1 (6 bases). Trimming cost V 2 bases and J 8 bases, with 12 bases left between them. The germline V gene has CDR1 SNHLY and CDR2 FYNNEI. The CDR3 is 13 amino acids. The chain's CDR3 is CASSENREKEAFF. The DNA for the CDR3 is TGTGCCAGCAGTGAAAACAGGGAAAAGGAAGCTTTCTTT.